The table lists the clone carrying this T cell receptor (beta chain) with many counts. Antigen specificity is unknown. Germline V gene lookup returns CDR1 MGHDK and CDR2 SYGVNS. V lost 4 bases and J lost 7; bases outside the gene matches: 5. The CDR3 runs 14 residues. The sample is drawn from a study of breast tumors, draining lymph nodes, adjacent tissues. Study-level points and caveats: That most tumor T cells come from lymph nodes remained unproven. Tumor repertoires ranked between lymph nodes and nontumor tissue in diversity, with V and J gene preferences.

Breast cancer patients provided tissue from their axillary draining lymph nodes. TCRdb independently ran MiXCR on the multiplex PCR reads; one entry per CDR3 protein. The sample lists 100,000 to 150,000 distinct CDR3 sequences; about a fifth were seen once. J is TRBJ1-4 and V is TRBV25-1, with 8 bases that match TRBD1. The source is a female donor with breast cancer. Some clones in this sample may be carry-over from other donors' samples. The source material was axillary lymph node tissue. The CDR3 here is CASSAGGVGEKLFF. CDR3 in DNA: TGTGCCAGCAGTGCAGGGGGCGTAGGTGAAAAACTGTTTTTT.